This T cell receptor (beta chain) was obtained from a study of tumor-infiltrating lymphocytes in primary liver carcinoma. On the study more broadly: Samples had roughly 3.5 to 7.13 million productive TCRbeta reads, comparable between tissue types. Overall study findings and caveats: Only about 7-24% of top clones were detected in all five tumor regions. Tumor region pairs showed greater overlap than either tumor-adjacent or tumor-blood pairs did.

From about 19-30 mg of unsorted bulk tissue, DNA and RNA were co-extracted together. Tumor samples all exceeded 75% viable tumor cells. The V and J ends lost 4 bases and 8 bases, in that order; junction bases with no gene match: 11. CDR3 length: 15 amino acids. Germline V lookup: CDR1 MNHNS, CDR2 SASEGT. With regard to this clonotype: The antigen is not known.

TCR beta cDNA was reverse-transcribed from around 0.55 ug of total RNA. The reaction used a constant-region primer and ProtoScript II reverse transcriptase. Three nested multiplex PCR rounds, a slightly modified ARM-PCR, produced the libraries for TCR beta. TRBV1-TRBV30 forward primers and a C-beta reverse primer were used in the first two PCR rounds, which each ran for around 10 cycles. TCRdb recomputed calls from the multiplex PCR reads with MiXCR, one row per CDR3 protein. The sample yields 100,000 to 150,000 distinct CDR3 sequences, 64% seen once. Sequenced material: liver tumor tissue from sampling region 3. Subset defined: tumor region T3, left-lateral pole. The chain carries TRBV6-1 and TRBJ2-4; 7 bases line up with TRBD1. The clonotype was recovered from a woman aged 60-75 years with primary liver carcinoma and hepatitis B virus infection. CDR3 in amino acids: CASSGAQGQRDIQYF. The CDR3 nucleotides read TGTGCCAGCAGTGGAGCGCAGGGACAGCGCGACATTCAGTACTTC.